This T cell receptor (beta chain) was sequenced during a study of cytomegalovirus exposure and HLA in healthy donors. Study-level results: Whilst most TCR sequences proved rare, a subset of public TCRs occurred across many donors.

On this clone: Its antigen remains unidentified.

TCRdb keeps only in-frame clones here, not all; method: immunoSEQ multiplex PCR. The repertoire has some 340,000 clones, 87% of them found once; the top ten carry over 1%. The CDR3 extends over 13 amino acids. Germline V gene sequence: CDR1 GTSNPN, CDR2 SVGIG (reference sequence). V was shortened by 4 bases and J by 3 bases, with 12 bases between the two germline ends. The V gene is TRBV30, the J gene TRBJ1-1, with a possible D match to TRBD1 (6 bases). The clonotype was recovered from a woman in her twenties or thirties in good health and CMV-seropositive. The sequenced sample was PBMCs. The CDR3 region has the DNA TGTGCCTGGATGCCCGACAGGTACACTGAAGCTTTCTTT. Amino acids: CAWMPDRYTEAFF.